Each of the 26 T cell receptor beta chains below was sequenced from the same sample in a study of blood T cell repertoires in COVID-19. Here immunoSEQ multiplex PCR was the method, and the copy in TCRdb shows in-frame clones only, minus some. The data hold 130,000 to 150,000 clones, with about three quarters observed a single time. The specimen sequenced was peripheral blood. The receptor source for this set is an elderly man with acute or convalescent COVID-19.

The chain has TRBV2 and TRBJ2-5; TRBD1 aligns across 7 bases. In germline, CDR1 is SNHLY, CDR2 FYNNEI. The V gene end was trimmed by 6 bases and the J gene end by 3 bases; junction bases not matched to a gene: 4. CDR3 length equals 13 residues. The CDR3, as DNA: TGTGCCAGCAGGACCGGGACAGAAGAGACCCAGTACTTC. Its translation is CASRTGTEETQYF.

V and J are TRBV18 and TRBJ2-6; weak D call: TRBD1 (6 bases). The germline CDR1 and CDR2 sequences are KGHSH and LQKENI. This CDR3 contains 17 residues. V lost 2 bases, J lost 2 bases, and 13 bases lay in between. The CDR3 DNA reads TGTGCCAGCTCACCATCAGGCAGGGGACCTGGGGCCAACGTCCTGACTTTC. Amino acids: CASSPSGRGPGANVLTF.

V gene TRBV7-9 combines with J gene TRBJ2-1; the match to TRBD1 covers 9 bases. V trimming: 5 bases; J trimming: 1 base; junction bases outside the gene matches: 3. The CDR3 is 15 amino acids. Per germline, CDR1 SEHNR and CDR2 FQNEAQ (reference sequence). Here the CDR3 reads CASSPDRGSYNEQFF. The CDR3 DNA reads as TGTGCCAGCAGCCCCGACAGGGGGTCCTACAATGAGCAGTTCTTC.

V and J are TRBV24-1 and TRBJ2-5, with TRBD1 as a possible D gene (5 bases). Germline V gene data show CDR1 as KGHDR and CDR2 as SFDVKD. The CDR3 totals 15 residues. Trimming stripped 5 bases from V and 2 bases from J, with 14 bases between. CDR3 residues: CATSVGRTTQETQYF. CDR3 in DNA: TGTGCCACCAGTGTGGGAAGGACAACGCAAGAGACCCAGTACTTC.

J is TRBJ2-3 and V is TRBV27; D remains ambiguous. The CDR3 sequence is 13 residues long. The V end lost 6 bases, the J end lost 2 bases, and 9 bases lay between the germline ends. Looked up from germline, CDR1 is MNHEY and CDR2 is SMNVEV (reference sequence). The CDR3 is CASRITYTDTQYF. CDR3 coding DNA: TGTGCCAGCAGAATCACATACACAGATACGCAGTATTTT.

The CDR3 loop is CASSLAAGLYNEQFF. DNA of the CDR3: TGCGCCAGCAGCTTGGCGGCGGGCCTTTACAATGAGCAGTTCTTC. V and J are TRBV5-1 and TRBJ2-1, with D possibly TRBD2 on 5 matching bases. V was trimmed by 0 bases and J by 4 bases, leaving 11 bases between them. From germline, CDR1 is SGHRS and CDR2 YFSETQ. The CDR3 runs to 15 residues.

This sequence joins TRBV2 and TRBJ1-2; 12 positions agree with TRBD1. V lost 5 bases, J lost 5 bases, and 3 bases stayed unmatched. The germline gives CDR1 SNHLY, CDR2 FYNNEI. The CDR3 sequence is 14 residues long. CDR3 residues: CASSRDRGRYGYTF. CDR3 DNA: TGTGCCAGCAGTAGGGACAGGGGGCGGTATGGCTACACCTTC.

This sequence joins TRBV2 and TRBJ2-1; TRBD2 aligns across 10 bases. The ends lost 5 bases at V and 5 bases at J; junction bases unmatched: 9. CDR1 is SNHLY and CDR2 is FYNNEI in the germline V gene. The CDR3 is made up of 16 amino acids. CDR3 bases: TGTGCCAGCAGTCAACGGCTAGCGGGGGCCAACAATGAGCAGTTCTTC. It codes for CASSQRLAGANNEQFF.

J is TRBJ1-1 and V is TRBV28; D gene unclear. V dropped 3 bases and J dropped 1 base, with 6 bases sitting between them. Germline V lookup: CDR1 MDHEN, CDR2 SYDVKM. The CDR3 runs to 13 residues. The CDR3, as DNA: TGTGCCAGCAGTTTGGTACAGAACACTGAAGCTTTCTTT. As protein: CASSLVQNTEAFF.

This sequence joins TRBV28 and TRBJ2-7; D may be TRBD1 (7 bases). CDR1 MDHEN and CDR2 SYDVKM come from the germline V gene. V shed 8 bases and J shed 6 bases, with 17 bases lying between them. CDR3 length: 13 residues. The CDR3 region is CASGGGPSGEQYF. The CDR3 nucleotides read TGTGCCAGCGGAGGGGGCCCCTCGGGCGAGCAGTACTTC. Drawing the rest from reference TRBV28 and TRBJ2-7, the complete variable domain is DVKVTQSSRYLVKRTGEKVFLECVQDMDHENMFWYRQDPGLGLRLIYFSYDVKMKEKGDIPEGYSVSREKKERFSLILESASTNQTSMYLCASGGGPSGEQYFGPGTRLTVT.

The table lists this clone with a few counts. The chain recombines TRBV28 with TRBJ2-3, with D perhaps matching TRBD1 (5 bases). CDR3 length equals 15 residues. Germline CDR1 is MDHEN and CDR2 is SYDVKM. The V and J ends lost 5 bases and 2 bases respectively, with 14 bases between them. The CDR3 reads CASSDPTALTDTQYF. The CDR3 DNA sequence: TGTGCCAGCAGTGACCCGACAGCGCTCACAGATACGCAGTATTTT.

The chain joins TRBV6-5 to TRBJ1-3; D unclear. V shed 7 bases and J shed 4 bases, with 11 bases lying between them. The germline V gene has CDR1 MNHEY and CDR2 SVGAGI. This CDR3 comprises 13 residues. In nucleotides, the CDR3 is TGTGCCAGCATTTCAACGGGGGGAAACACCATATATTTT. Encoded protein: CASISTGGNTIYF.

The chain employs TRBV28 and TRBJ1-2; D is unresolved. The V gene lost 6 bases and the J gene lost 3 bases, with 14 bases spanning the gap. CDR1 is MDHEN and CDR2 is SYDVKM in the germline V gene. The CDR3 loop spans 14 amino acids. CDR3 DNA sequence: TGTGCCAGCAGCCCCCGGCAGGTCGACTATGGCTACACCTTC. Amino acid sequence: CASSPRQVDYGYTF.

The V and J genes are TRBV7-6 and TRBJ2-2, with 11 bases identical to TRBD1. Trimming cost V 8 bases and J 4 bases; bases outside gene matches: 12. Germline lookup yields CDR1 SGHVS and CDR2 FNYEAQ. The CDR3 is made up of 17 amino acids. The CDR3: CASVHGQGAWGTGELFF. In DNA, the CDR3 is TGTGCCAGCGTACACGGACAGGGGGCTTGGGGCACCGGGGAGCTGTTTTTT.

Points on this clone: This specimen includes other DNA sequences encoding the same CDR3. The chain links TRBV9 to TRBJ2-5; 12 bases are shared with TRBD2. J was trimmed by 2 bases and V by 3 bases; bases with no gene match: 5. CDR3 length: 16 amino acids. Per germline, CDR1 SGDLS and CDR2 YYNGEE. CDR3 coding DNA: TGTGCCAGCAGCGCCACTAGCGGGGGGCCACAAGAGACCCAGTACTTC. Protein: CASSATSGGPQETQYF.

The J gene is TRBJ2-5, the V gene TRBV29-1; D not resolved. This CDR3 spans 13 amino acids. CDR1 and CDR2 (germline): SQVTM, ANQGSEA. V lost 5 bases and J lost 2, with 12 bases in between. The CDR3 sequence is CSVLIQVQETQYF. The DNA of the CDR3 is TGCAGCGTTTTGATTCAGGTACAAGAGACCCAGTACTTC.

This clone showed up just a few times. The genes are TRBV19 and TRBJ1-1; TRBD1 matches at 9 bases. This CDR3 spans 15 amino acids. V lost 5 bases and J lost 7; bases outside the gene matches: 11. Germline values: CDR1 LNHDA, CDR2 SQIVND (reference sequence). The CDR3 here is CASSGFGTGLFEAFF. CDR3 bases: TGTGCCAGTAGTGGCTTTGGGACAGGGCTTTTTGAAGCTTTCTTT.

This clone was counted a single time. The chain combines TRBV19 with TRBJ2-7; TRBD2 matches 8 bases. This CDR3 is built from 16 residues. Trimming cost V 3 bases and J 3 bases; bases outside gene matches: 10. From germline, CDR1 is LNHDA and CDR2 SQIVND (reference sequence). The CDR3 nucleotides read TGTGCCAGTAGTATGGGTCTAGCGGGTAATTACTACGAGCAGTACTTC. Protein sequence: CASSMGLAGNYYEQYF.

The genes are TRBV27 and TRBJ2-3, with 7 bases that match TRBD2. The germline CDR1 and CDR2 sequences are MNHEY and SMNVEV (reference sequence). Trimming at V came to 2 bases and at J to 4 bases, leaving 6 bases not matched to a gene. This CDR3 is 15 amino acids long. CDR3 nucleotides: TGTGCCAGCAGTTTAGGGGGGGTGAGGGCAGATACGCAGTATTTT. Amino acids: CASSLGGVRADTQYF.

The V call is TRBV3-1 (or the pseudogene TRBV3-2), the J call TRBJ2-3; 7 bases match TRBD1. The CDR3 is 15 amino acids. J gave up 6 bases and V 0 bases, and 6 bases lay outside the gene matches. Germline assignment: CDR1 LGHDT and CDR2 YNNKEL (reference sequence). For the CDR3, the DNA is TGTGCCAGCAGCCAAGAGGGACAGCCTAGGGATACGCAGTATTTT. Its protein product is CASSQEGQPRDTQYF.

The CDR3 coding sequence is TGTGCCAGCAGCACCAGTAACCAGGGAATATCCTACGAGCAGTACTTC. It translates to CASSTSNQGISYEQYF. This chain uses TRBV7-8 with TRBJ2-7, with a possible D match to TRBD1 (5 bases). The V gene lost 5 bases and the J gene lost 1 base, with 18 bases spanning the gap. CDR3 size: 16 residues. CDR1 is SGHVS, CDR2 FQNEAQ, per germline.

The chain couples TRBV4-1 to TRBJ1-4; no definite D call. The CDR3 covers 14 residues. Germline CDR1 and CDR2: MGHRA and YSYEKL. Trimming shortened V by 1 base and J by 8 bases, and 11 bases separated the two germline ends. This CDR3 is CASSQGFGNEKLFF. Written as DNA, the CDR3 is TGCGCCAGCAGCCAAGGCTTCGGGAACGAAAAACTGTTTTTT.

V gene TRBV3-1 (or the pseudogene TRBV3-2) combines with J gene TRBJ2-7; D perhaps matches TRBD1 (6 bases). Germline V lookup: CDR1 LGHDT, CDR2 YNNKEL (reference sequence). This CDR3 is 15 amino acids long. The V end was cut by 1 base, the J end by 4 bases, with 14 bases between. Written as DNA, the CDR3 is TGTGCCAGCAGCCAAGCTCCAGGGGAAGGGTACGAGCAGTACTTC. It is translated as CASSQAPGEGYEQYF.

The rearrangement uses TRBV28 and TRBJ1-2; 8 bases align to TRBD1. The CDR3 totals 14 residues. Germline V gene data show CDR1 as MDHEN and CDR2 as SYDVKM. The junction had 4 bases not matched to a gene; V was cut back by 5 bases and J by 2 bases. The CDR3 nucleotides read TGTGCCAGCAGTAATCAGGGGGCCAACTATGGCTACACCTTC. Protein sequence: CASSNQGANYGYTF.

V and J are TRBV11-2 and TRBJ2-4; D might be TRBD2 (6 bases). This CDR3 has 15 residues. The V end lost 5 bases, the J end lost 0 bases, and 11 bases lay between the germline ends. From germline, CDR1 is SGHAT and CDR2 FQNNGV. CDR3 DNA sequence: TGTGCCAGCAGCCCCGGGAGATTAGCCAAAAACATTCAGTACTTC. This translates into CASSPGRLAKNIQYF.

There are many counts of this clone. This chain joins TRBV4-3 and TRBJ2-2, with D possibly matching TRBD1 (5 bases). The CDR3 has 15 residues. Germline V gene sequence: CDR1 LGHNA, CDR2 YSLEER. With 0 bases removed from V and 6 bases from J, the gap between germline ends came to 11 bases. The CDR3 bases are TGCGCCAGCAGCCAAGATCCGAAGGGGCCCGGGGAGCTGTTTTTT. It encodes CASSQDPKGPGELFF.